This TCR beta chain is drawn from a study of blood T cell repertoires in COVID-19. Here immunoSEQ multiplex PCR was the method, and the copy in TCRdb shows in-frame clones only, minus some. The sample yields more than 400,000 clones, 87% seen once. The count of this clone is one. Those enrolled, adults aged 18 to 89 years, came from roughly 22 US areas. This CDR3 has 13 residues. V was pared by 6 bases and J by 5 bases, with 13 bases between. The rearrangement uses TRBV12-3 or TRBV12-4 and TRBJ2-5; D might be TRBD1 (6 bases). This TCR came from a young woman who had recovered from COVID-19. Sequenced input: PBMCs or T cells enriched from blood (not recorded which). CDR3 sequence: CASRATGSETQYF. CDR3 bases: TGTGCCAGCAGGGCCACAGGGTCGGAGACCCAGTACTTC.